A selection of T cell receptor beta chains follows, all from one sample in a study of shared clonotypes between healthy human individuals. Sequencing was performed with immunoSEQ multiplex PCR; in TCRdb, only in-frame clones are kept and a portion is missing. This sample has approximately 1,500,000 clones, with over 95% found just once. The sequenced sample consisted of naive CD4+ T cells sorted from blood. The receptors were sampled from a man aged 25-45 years in good health. Each CDR3 is given with its conserved first and last residue. The order of the fields is CDR3 protein, CDR3 DNA, D gene, J gene, V gene, clone size, CDR3 length. D genes are given only for firm matches. The size of a clone is reported for some rows only, either as once, few or many, or as a class for expanded clones.

CASSSRLAGGNEQYF | TGTGCCAGCAGCTCCCGACTAGCGGGAGGGAACGAGCAGTACTTC | TRBD2 | TRBJ2-7 | TRBV7-9 | NA | 15
CASSYGLAGIYEQYF | TGTGCCAGCAGTTATGGACTAGCGGGAATTTACGAGCAGTACTTC | TRBD2 | TRBJ2-7 | TRBV28 | NA | 15
CAWSVQSLTAFF | TGTGCCTGGAGTGTACAGTCTCTGACAGCTTTCTTT | NA | TRBJ1-1 | TRBV30 | NA | 12
CASSLVPGQGYNEQFF | TGTGCTAGCAGCTTAGTCCCGGGACAGGGGTACAATGAGCAGTTCTTC | TRBD1 | TRBJ2-1 | TRBV7-7 | NA | 16
CAWSVRGRHGELFF | TGTGCCTGGAGTGTACGGGGGCGGCACGGGGAGCTGTTTTTT | NA | TRBJ2-2 | TRBV30 | NA | 14
CASNGRGDEQYF | TGTGCCAGCAACGGTCGGGGAGACGAGCAGTACTTC | NA | TRBJ2-7 | TRBV27 | NA | 12
CASSLVQYGYTF | TGTGCCAGCAGCTTAGTACAGTATGGCTACACCTTC | NA | TRBJ1-2 | TRBV7-9 | NA | 12
CSAIPTGEQFF | TGCAGTGCTATCCCCACCGGTGAGCAGTTCTTC | NA | TRBJ2-1 | TRBV20-1 | NA | 11
CASSFSHLTGAVYF | TGTGCCAGCAGTTTCTCTCACTTGACAGGAGCGGTATATTTT | NA | TRBJ1-3 | TRBV28 | NA | 14
CASSVLATPQETQYF | TGTGCCAGCAGCGTACTGGCGACACCACAAGAGACCCAGTACTTC | NA | TRBJ2-5 | TRBV9 | NA | 15
CATTPRLVSLYEQYF | TGTGCCACAACCCCCAGACTAGTTAGTTTGTACGAGCAGTACTTC | NA | TRBJ2-7 | TRBV10-3 | NA | 15
CASSRDRAGNTIYF | TGTGCCAGCAGCAGAGACAGGGCTGGAAACACCATATATTTT | TRBD1 | TRBJ1-3 | TRBV5-8 | NA | 14
CASSLPGGVEQFF | TGTGCCAGCAGCCTACCCGGGGGCGTTGAGCAGTTCTTC | NA | TRBJ2-1 | TRBV11-3 | NA | 13
CASSTPSISSGANVLTF | TGCGCCAGCAGCACCCCGTCGATTAGCTCTGGGGCCAACGTCCTGACTTTC | NA | TRBJ2-6 | TRBV5-1 | NA | 17
CASSLGRSQETQYF | TGTGCCAGCAGCTTAGGGCGGAGCCAAGAGACCCAGTACTTC | NA | TRBJ2-5 | TRBV7-8 | NA | 14
CATSRVDRTSGRGTDTQYF | TGTGCCACCAGCAGAGTTGACAGGACTAGCGGGAGGGGCACAGATACGCAGTATTTT | TRBD2 | TRBJ2-3 | TRBV15 | NA | 19
CASKGTDSNQPQHF | TGTGCCAGCAAGGGGACAGATAGCAATCAGCCCCAGCATTTT | TRBD1 | TRBJ1-5 | TRBV6-6 | NA | 14
CASSPDPGGTQYF | TGTGCCAGCAGCCCGGATCCCGGCGGGACCCAGTACTTC | NA | TRBJ2-5 | TRBV5-5 | NA | 13
CASSVGSGGVGDTQYF | TGTGCCAGCAGCGTAGGCAGCGGAGGAGTTGGAGATACGCAGTATTTT | NA | TRBJ2-3 | TRBV9 | once | 16
CASSLEPEGTYGYTF | TGTGCCAGCAGTTTAGAGCCTGAGGGAACCTATGGCTACACCTTC | NA | TRBJ1-2 | TRBV28 | NA | 15
CASSGQRTTNEQFF | TGTGCCAGCAGTGGACAGAGAACCACCAATGAGCAGTTCTTC | NA | TRBJ2-1 | TRBV2 | NA | 14
CASSQLAGGRYEQYF | TGCGCCAGCAGCCAATTAGCGGGAGGGAGGTACGAGCAGTACTTC | TRBD2 | TRBJ2-7 | TRBV5-1 | NA | 15
CASSDPGGAGETQYF | TGTGCCAGCAGTGACCCAGGGGGCGCAGGAGAGACCCAGTACTTC | TRBD1 | TRBJ2-5 | TRBV25-1 | NA | 15
CASRRRRGGSVYEQYF | TGTGCCAGCAGACGACGGCGGGGAGGTAGTGTCTACGAGCAGTACTTC | NA | TRBJ2-7 | TRBV27 | NA | 16
CASSDGSGRAAAGELFF | TGTGCCAGCAGTGATGGAAGCGGGAGGGCCGCCGCGGGGGAGCTGTTTTTT | TRBD2 | TRBJ2-2 | TRBV2 | NA | 17
CASNLGTSRGVDEQYF | TGTGCCAGCAACCTCGGGACTAGCCGCGGAGTAGACGAGCAGTACTTC | TRBD2 | TRBJ2-7 | TRBV13 | NA | 16
CASSLIRGRNTGELFF | TGTGCCAGCAGCCTAATCCGTGGCAGGAACACCGGGGAGCTGTTTTTT | NA | TRBJ2-2 | TRBV5-4 | NA | 16
CASSLLAGAYEQYF | TGTGCCAGCAGCTTATTGGCGGGAGCCTACGAGCAGTACTTC | TRBD2 | TRBJ2-7 | TRBV5-4 | NA | 14
CASSVTSGSFYEQYF | TGTGCCAGTAGCGTTACTAGCGGGAGTTTCTACGAGCAGTACTTC | TRBD2 | TRBJ2-7 | TRBV19 | once | 15
CASSGRGAFNEKLFF | TGTGCCAGCAGCGGAAGGGGGGCCTTTAATGAAAAACTGTTTTTT | NA | TRBJ1-4 | TRBV7-9 | NA | 15
CAWSVYRVTGETQYF | TGTGCCTGGAGTGTTTATCGAGTTACCGGGGAAACCCAGTACTTC | NA | TRBJ2-5 | TRBV30 | NA | 15
CASSFMGRGTGIVKTQYF | TGTGCCAGCAGTTTTATGGGGAGGGGGACAGGGATTGTAAAGACCCAGTACTTC | TRBD1 | TRBJ2-5 | TRBV28 | NA | 18
CASSPGQGGTGELFF | TGTGCCAGCTCACCGGGACAGGGAGGCACCGGGGAGCTGTTTTTT | TRBD1 | TRBJ2-2 | TRBV18 | NA | 15
CASSTQERRADTQYF | TGTGCCAGTAGTACTCAAGAAAGGCGTGCAGATACGCAGTATTTT | NA | TRBJ2-3 | TRBV19 | NA | 15
CASSQGATGFTGELFF | TGTGCCAGCAGCCAAGGTGCGACAGGGTTCACCGGGGAGCTGTTTTTT | TRBD1 | TRBJ2-2 | TRBV14 | NA | 16
CASSLSPSPDEQYF | TGCGCCAGCAGCCTGTCCCCTTCCCCGGACGAGCAGTACTTC | NA | TRBJ2-7 | TRBV5-1 | NA | 14
CASSLDQYGYTF | TGTGCCAGCAGCCTTGACCAGTATGGCTACACCTTC | NA | TRBJ1-2 | TRBV5-4 | NA | 12
CASSVALAVYNEQFF | TGTGCCAGCAGCGTAGCACTAGCGGTTTACAATGAGCAGTTCTTC | TRBD2 | TRBJ2-1 | TRBV9 | NA | 15
CASSHPARTSGPAGELFF | TGTGCCAGCAGCCACCCCGCCCGGACTAGCGGCCCGGCCGGGGAGCTGTTTTTT | TRBD2 | TRBJ2-2 | TRBV14 | NA | 18
CASSSGTGVLVGQETQYF | TGTGCCAGCTCGTCCGGGACAGGGGTTCTCGTAGGCCAAGAGACCCAGTACTTC | TRBD1 | TRBJ2-5 | TRBV18 | NA | 18
CASSLGTGVSTYEQYF | TGTGCCAGCAGCCTGGGGACAGGGGTTTCTACCTACGAGCAGTACTTC | TRBD1 | TRBJ2-7 | TRBV7-6 | NA | 16
CASTPGSSSYEQYF | TGCGCCAGCACCCCCGGCTCCAGCTCCTACGAGCAGTACTTC | NA | TRBJ2-7 | TRBV5-1 | NA | 14